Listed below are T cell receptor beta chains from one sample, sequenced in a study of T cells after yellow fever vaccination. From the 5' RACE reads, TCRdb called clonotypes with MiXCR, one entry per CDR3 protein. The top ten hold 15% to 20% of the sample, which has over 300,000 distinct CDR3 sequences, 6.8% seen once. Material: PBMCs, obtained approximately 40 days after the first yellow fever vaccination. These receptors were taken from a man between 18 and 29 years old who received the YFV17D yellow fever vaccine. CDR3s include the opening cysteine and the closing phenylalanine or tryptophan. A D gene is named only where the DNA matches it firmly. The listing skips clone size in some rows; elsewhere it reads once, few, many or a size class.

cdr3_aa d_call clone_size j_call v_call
CATSGSGTEAFF . . TRBJ1-1 TRBV6-2/TRBV6-3
CASSQEPDAGANYGYTF . many TRBJ1-2 TRBV4-3
CASSYSGLTYEQYF . . TRBJ2-7 TRBV6-5
CASSYGTGRANYGYTF TRBD1 many TRBJ1-2 TRBV10-2
CSARVPGFMNTEAFF . . TRBJ1-1 TRBV20-1
CSARTAARTDTQYF . . TRBJ2-3 TRBV20-1
CAISESLGGQYF . . TRBJ2-3 TRBV10-3
CASSYDGTGGLETQYF TRBD1 few TRBJ2-5 TRBV6-2/TRBV6-3
CAWSVTGVKTEAFF . few TRBJ1-1 TRBV30
CASSSQLSGVIGEQFF TRBD2 . TRBJ2-1 TRBV12-3/TRBV12-4
CASSFSRYLDQPQHF . few TRBJ1-5 TRBV5-6
CASSRGDSTSRDTQYF . . TRBJ2-3 TRBV5-1
CSVEGRGPYNEQFF . . TRBJ2-1 TRBV29-1
CASSLEGKDSPLHF . many TRBJ1-6 TRBV5-1
CAWFSVGQGASDTQYF TRBD1 . TRBJ2-3 TRBV30
CASRVRQCQASSGNTIYF . once TRBJ1-3 TRBV2
CASSLNRDRGLEYGYTF TRBD1 few TRBJ1-2 TRBV7-2
CASLLDSGPGEQYF . . TRBJ2-7 TRBV18
CASSLAIDGLNTEAFF . few TRBJ1-1 TRBV7-9
CASSRTSSNQPQHF . . TRBJ1-5 TRBV7-8
CASRRGQGTEAFF TRBD1 . TRBJ1-1 TRBV7-9
CASCRTPDSGEQYF . . TRBJ2-7 TRBV6-2/TRBV6-3
CASRSWTGGGTEAFF TRBD1 few TRBJ1-1 TRBV11-1
CASSRQWTGGMEQPQHF TRBD1 . TRBJ1-5 TRBV18